The entry below gives a single T cell receptor beta chain sequence along with its context. The target of this receptor is not known. Per-base qualities were not stored, and no clone one base away is much larger. The sample is drawn from a study of T cell changes during pregnancy in multiple sclerosis (dated by TCRdb to about 2019). For context, the study as a whole: The study looked at changes in the T cell repertoire across pregnancy in women with multiple sclerosis.

The library was made by the immunoSEQ multiplex PCR assay. Drawn from immuneACCESS, this table holds only the in-frame rearrangements with V and J called that TCRdb kept. Clones are partly lost; checked studies trace under half to an unresolved V gene and leave the rest unexplained. Here the sample has roughly 84,000 clones; over 85% occur a single time. The top ten clones comprise less than 1.5% of the sample. The CDR3 runs 15 amino acids, cysteine and phenylalanine included. The DNA shown is the 45-base CDR3, in frame from base 1. Taken from the germline V gene, the CDR1 and CDR2 loops are SGHVS and FQNEAQ. V loses 1 base of germline sequence and J loses 5 bases, and the interval between the two ends is 13 bases.

The receptor comes from a female donor in good health, enrolled as a control in a pregnancy study. The specimen comprised peripheral blood, sampled in the third trimester of pregnancy. This receptor chain uses TRBV7-8 and TRBJ2-3; the D region possibly corresponds to TRBD2 (5 bases align). The CDR3 is CASSLVERPGDTQYF. The nucleotides read TGTGCCAGCAGCTTAGTTGAGCGGCCCGGAGATACGCAGTATTTT.